These T cell receptor beta chains were read from a single sample in a study of identical twins' blood T cells. TCRdb itself ran the 5' RACE reads through MiXCR, one entry per CDR3 protein. The sample lists 400,000 or so distinct CDR3 sequences; 28% were seen once. The sample was PBMCs. These receptors were collected from a woman aged 18 to 55 in good health. CDR3s include the opening cysteine and the closing phenylalanine or tryptophan. Each record gives: D gene, CDR3 length, J gene, V gene, clone size, CDR3 DNA, CDR3 protein. A D gene is named only where the DNA matches it firmly. Expanded clones get a size class; other rows say once, few or many, or leave the size out.

d_gene: TRBD2; len: 18; j_gene: TRBJ2-1; v_gene: TRBV7-9; abundance: .; CDR3nt: TGTGCCAGCAGCTTAGCCCAGATTAGCGGGAGGGCCTACAATGAGCAGTTCTTC; CDR3aa: CASSLAQISGRAYNEQFF
d_gene: .; len: 13; j_gene: TRBJ2-3; v_gene: TRBV18; abundance: few; CDR3nt: TGTGCCAGCTCACCACCTAGGGCGGATACGCAGTATTTT; CDR3aa: CASSPPRADTQYF
d_gene: .; len: 16; j_gene: TRBJ1-1; v_gene: TRBV18; abundance: .; CDR3nt: TGTGCCAGCTCACCAGGTGCGGGAAGAATCGGGACTGAAGCTTTCTTT; CDR3aa: CASSPGAGRIGTEAFF
d_gene: .; len: 12; j_gene: TRBJ2-1; v_gene: TRBV19; abundance: .; CDR3nt: TGTGCCAGTAGACCCCCAGGGAATGAGCAGTTCTTC; CDR3aa: CASRPPGNEQFF
d_gene: .; len: 13; j_gene: TRBJ1-1; v_gene: TRBV19; abundance: few; CDR3nt: TGTGCCAGTACCCGGAGGGCCGTGAGGGAAGCTTTCTTT; CDR3aa: CASTRRAVREAFF
d_gene: TRBD1; len: 16; j_gene: TRBJ2-7; v_gene: TRBV6-2/TRBV6-3; abundance: few; CDR3nt: TGTGCCAGCAGTTCTCCCCACAGGGGGAAAGCCTACGAGCAGTACTTC; CDR3aa: CASSSPHRGKAYEQYF
d_gene: .; len: 16; j_gene: TRBJ1-1; v_gene: TRBV5-1; abundance: few; CDR3nt: TGCGCCAGCAGCTTAAACAACAGCCCCATGAACACTGAAGCTTTCTTT; CDR3aa: CASSLNNSPMNTEAFF
d_gene: .; len: 13; j_gene: TRBJ2-1; v_gene: TRBV19; abundance: few; CDR3nt: TGTGCCAGTAGTATTATGCCTCTTAATGAGCAGTTCTTC; CDR3aa: CASSIMPLNEQFF
d_gene: .; len: 12; j_gene: TRBJ2-2; v_gene: TRBV6-2/TRBV6-3; abundance: many; CDR3nt: TGTGCCAGCAGTTTTCGAGGGATGGAGCTGTTTTTT; CDR3aa: CASSFRGMELFF
d_gene: .; len: 11; j_gene: TRBJ2-1; v_gene: TRBV12-3/TRBV12-4; abundance: .; CDR3nt: TGTGCCAGCAGTTTAAAGGTCCCCCTGTTCTTC; CDR3aa: CASSLKVPLFF
d_gene: TRBD1; len: 13; j_gene: TRBJ2-3; v_gene: TRBV11-2; abundance: few; CDR3nt: TGTGCCAGCAGTTCCTCACAGGGGAATACGCAGTATTTT; CDR3aa: CASSSSQGNTQYF
d_gene: .; len: 18; j_gene: TRBJ1-2; v_gene: TRBV5-1; abundance: few; CDR3nt: TGCGCCAGCAGCTTGCGGGCGGGGCAGGAAAATACCTTGGATGGCTACACCTTC; CDR3aa: CASSLRAGQENTLDGYTF
d_gene: .; len: 14; j_gene: TRBJ1-1; v_gene: TRBV7-9; abundance: .; CDR3nt: TGTGCCAGCAGCTTGCAGACAGTGAACACTGAAGCTTTCTTT; CDR3aa: CASSLQTVNTEAFF
d_gene: .; len: 12; j_gene: TRBJ1-2; v_gene: TRBV3-1; abundance: many; CDR3nt: TGTGCCAGCAGCCTGAGGACGGCCGGCTACACCTTC; CDR3aa: CASSLRTAGYTF
d_gene: .; len: 13; j_gene: TRBJ1-1; v_gene: TRBV6-2/TRBV6-3; abundance: many; CDR3nt: TGTGCCAGCAGTTATCCCCACAGCCCTGAAGCTTTCTTT; CDR3aa: CASSYPHSPEAFF
d_gene: .; len: 14; j_gene: TRBJ2-7; v_gene: TRBV13; abundance: .; CDR3nt: TGTGCCAGCAGCTTTGGTCGAACGGGCTACGAGCAGTACTTC; CDR3aa: CASSFGRTGYEQYF
d_gene: .; len: 15; j_gene: TRBJ2-5; v_gene: TRBV11-2; abundance: .; CDR3nt: TGTGCCAGTAGCTTAGAATTTGAGGAGCAAGAGACCCAGTACTTC; CDR3aa: CASSLEFEEQETQYF
d_gene: TRBD2; len: 13; j_gene: TRBJ2-3; v_gene: TRBV20-1; abundance: .; CDR3nt: TGCAGTGCTATAGCGGGAGGCACAGATACGCAGTATTTT; CDR3aa: CSAIAGGTDTQYF
d_gene: .; len: 15; j_gene: TRBJ1-3; v_gene: TRBV5-1; abundance: .; CDR3nt: TGCGCCAGCAGCTTGGAAGGCGGGCCTGGAAACACCATATATTTT; CDR3aa: CASSLEGGPGNTIYF
d_gene: .; len: 15; j_gene: TRBJ1-6; v_gene: TRBV20-1; abundance: many; CDR3nt: TGCAGTGCCCTCCCCACCCTGTCCTATAATTCACCCCTCCACTTT; CDR3aa: CSALPTLSYNSPLHF
d_gene: .; len: 14; j_gene: TRBJ2-4; v_gene: TRBV20-1; abundance: .; CDR3nt: TGCAGTGCTAGAAGCAGGGGTGACAAAAACATTCAGTACTTC; CDR3aa: CSARSRGDKNIQYF
d_gene: .; len: 14; j_gene: TRBJ1-1; v_gene: TRBV7-9; abundance: few; CDR3nt: TGTGCCAGCAACGTCCTACAGGATTACACTGAAGCTTTCTTT; CDR3aa: CASNVLQDYTEAFF
d_gene: .; len: 14; j_gene: TRBJ1-2; v_gene: TRBV28; abundance: few; CDR3nt: TGTGCCAGCAGACTTAAGGGACGCCTTTATGGCTACACCTTC; CDR3aa: CASRLKGRLYGYTF
d_gene: .; len: 12; j_gene: TRBJ1-2; v_gene: TRBV9; abundance: many; CDR3nt: TGTGCCAGCAGCGTAGGTGTAGGTGGCTACACCTTC; CDR3aa: CASSVGVGGYTF
d_gene: TRBD2; len: 12; j_gene: TRBJ2-7; v_gene: TRBV29-1; abundance: .; CDR3nt: TGCAGCGTACGGGGGGGCTCCTACGAGCAGTACTTC; CDR3aa: CSVRGGSYEQYF
d_gene: .; len: 15; j_gene: TRBJ1-3; v_gene: TRBV7-2; abundance: .; CDR3nt: TGTGCCAGCAGCCCCACATCGAGCTCTGGAAACACCATATATTTT; CDR3aa: CASSPTSSSGNTIYF
d_gene: .; len: 13; j_gene: TRBJ1-1; v_gene: TRBV5-4; abundance: few; CDR3nt: TGTGCCAGCAGAACAGGGAGGAACACTGAAGCTTTCTTT; CDR3aa: CASRTGRNTEAFF
d_gene: .; len: 14; j_gene: TRBJ1-1; v_gene: TRBV29-1; abundance: .; CDR3nt: TGCAGCGTGGTTCCGGGACAACCGAACACTGAAGCTTTCTTT; CDR3aa: CSVVPGQPNTEAFF
d_gene: TRBD1; len: 16; j_gene: TRBJ1-4; v_gene: TRBV20-1; abundance: .; CDR3nt: TGCAGTACTAGATCCGGACAGGGTGGGATGAATGAAAAACTGTTTTTT; CDR3aa: CSTRSGQGGMNEKLFF
d_gene: TRBD2; len: 15; j_gene: TRBJ2-3; v_gene: TRBV4-2; abundance: many; CDR3nt: TGTGCCAGCAGCCAGAACGGGGGGGCTGAAGATACGCAGTATTTT; CDR3aa: CASSQNGGAEDTQYF
d_gene: .; len: 13; j_gene: TRBJ2-1; v_gene: TRBV12-3/TRBV12-4; abundance: .; CDR3nt: TGTGCCAGCACCTGGGGTAGCAGCAATGAGCAGTTCTTC; CDR3aa: CASTWGSSNEQFF
d_gene: .; len: 15; j_gene: TRBJ2-7; v_gene: TRBV19; abundance: few; CDR3nt: TGTGCCAGTAGTATCAGGGGAGGAGTAACCTACGAGCAGTACTTC; CDR3aa: CASSIRGGVTYEQYF
d_gene: .; len: 15; j_gene: TRBJ2-7; v_gene: TRBV20-1; abundance: many; CDR3nt: TGCAGTGCTAAGATAGGGGGGACGGAGGGCTACGAGCAGTACTTC; CDR3aa: CSAKIGGTEGYEQYF
d_gene: .; len: 14; j_gene: TRBJ1-1; v_gene: TRBV18; abundance: .; CDR3nt: TGTGCCAGCTCACGAACCCAGATTAACCCTGAAGCTTTCTTT; CDR3aa: CASSRTQINPEAFF
d_gene: TRBD2; len: 17; j_gene: TRBJ2-2; v_gene: TRBV6-5; abundance: .; CDR3nt: TGTGCCAGCAGTTACTCGACGACTAGCGGGAGTAGTGGGGAGCTGTTTTTT; CDR3aa: CASSYSTTSGSSGELFF
d_gene: .; len: 15; j_gene: TRBJ1-6; v_gene: TRBV12-3/TRBV12-4; abundance: .; CDR3nt: TGTACCAGCAGTTTCGATTGGTCAGTGGGATCACCCCTCCACTTT; CDR3aa: CTSSFDWSVGSPLHF
d_gene: TRBD2; len: 15; j_gene: TRBJ2-5; v_gene: TRBV3-1; abundance: .; CDR3nt: TGTGCCAGCAGCCAAGAGTGGGAGGGCCAAGAGACCCAGTACTTC; CDR3aa: CASSQEWEGQETQYF
d_gene: .; len: 13; j_gene: TRBJ1-5; v_gene: TRBV28; abundance: few; CDR3nt: TGTGCCAGCAGTGCCGGGGCCGGAAAGCCCCAGCATTTT; CDR3aa: CASSAGAGKPQHF
d_gene: .; len: 14; j_gene: TRBJ1-4; v_gene: TRBV7-2; abundance: few; CDR3nt: TGTGCCAGCAGCTTAGATCCAACTAATGAAAAACTGTTTTTT; CDR3aa: CASSLDPTNEKLFF
d_gene: .; len: 13; j_gene: TRBJ1-1; v_gene: TRBV7-2; abundance: many; CDR3nt: TGTGCCAGCAGCTTCACAGTGAACACTGAAGCTTTCTTT; CDR3aa: CASSFTVNTEAFF
d_gene: .; len: 14; j_gene: TRBJ2-5; v_gene: TRBV7-9; abundance: few; CDR3nt: TGTGCCAGCAGCTTTTTAGCGAACCAAGAGACCCAGTACTTC; CDR3aa: CASSFLANQETQYF
d_gene: TRBD1; len: 15; j_gene: TRBJ1-4; v_gene: TRBV7-2; abundance: .; CDR3nt: TGTGCCAGCAGCTACGGGGGACAGGGTCGGGAAAAACTGTTTTTT; CDR3aa: CASSYGGQGREKLFF
d_gene: .; len: 14; j_gene: TRBJ1-6; v_gene: TRBV20-1; abundance: few; CDR3nt: TGCAGTGCTAGGGTTGCGGGGGAGAATTCACCCCTCCACTTT; CDR3aa: CSARVAGENSPLHF
d_gene: TRBD1; len: 15; j_gene: TRBJ1-5; v_gene: TRBV18; abundance: few; CDR3nt: TGTGCCAGCTCACCGATGGGACAGGGGGGACAGCCCCAGCATTTT; CDR3aa: CASSPMGQGGQPQHF
d_gene: .; len: 11; j_gene: TRBJ1-2; v_gene: TRBV20-1; abundance: few; CDR3nt: TGCAGTGCTAGTGTTAACTATGGCTACACCTTC; CDR3aa: CSASVNYGYTF
d_gene: .; len: 16; j_gene: TRBJ2-1; v_gene: TRBV7-2; abundance: .; CDR3nt: TGTGCCAGCAGCTTTAGCGTAGTGGGCCGGGGCAATGAGCAGTTCTTC; CDR3aa: CASSFSVVGRGNEQFF
d_gene: TRBD1; len: 13; j_gene: TRBJ1-1; v_gene: TRBV20-1; abundance: many; CDR3nt: TGCAGTGCTCCCGGGACAGGGGGCACTGAAGCTTTCTTT; CDR3aa: CSAPGTGGTEAFF
d_gene: .; len: 13; j_gene: TRBJ1-1; v_gene: TRBV20-1; abundance: many; CDR3nt: TGCAGTGCTAGACCAGACAGGAACACTGAAGCTTTCTTT; CDR3aa: CSARPDRNTEAFF
d_gene: .; len: 14; j_gene: TRBJ1-4; v_gene: TRBV6-1; abundance: many; CDR3nt: TGTGCCAGCAACTACGGTGCAACTAATGAAAAACTGTTTTTT; CDR3aa: CASNYGATNEKLFF
d_gene: .; len: 13; j_gene: TRBJ1-4; v_gene: TRBV5-1; abundance: few; CDR3nt: TGCGCCAGCAGTAGGGGGAAGAATGAAAAACTGTTTTTT; CDR3aa: CASSRGKNEKLFF
d_gene: TRBD2; len: 11; j_gene: TRBJ2-7; v_gene: TRBV20-1; abundance: .; CDR3nt: TGCAGTGCCGGGAGGGTTTACGAGCAGTACTTC; CDR3aa: CSAGRVYEQYF
d_gene: TRBD2; len: 15; j_gene: TRBJ2-1; v_gene: TRBV9; abundance: .; CDR3nt: TGTGCCAGCAGCGTTAGCGGGGGGCCTTACAATGAGCAGTTCTTC; CDR3aa: CASSVSGGPYNEQFF
d_gene: .; len: 15; j_gene: TRBJ1-1; v_gene: TRBV5-1; abundance: .; CDR3nt: TGCGCCAGCAGCTTGGCCGGACGGACCAACACTGAAGCTTTCTTT; CDR3aa: CASSLAGRTNTEAFF